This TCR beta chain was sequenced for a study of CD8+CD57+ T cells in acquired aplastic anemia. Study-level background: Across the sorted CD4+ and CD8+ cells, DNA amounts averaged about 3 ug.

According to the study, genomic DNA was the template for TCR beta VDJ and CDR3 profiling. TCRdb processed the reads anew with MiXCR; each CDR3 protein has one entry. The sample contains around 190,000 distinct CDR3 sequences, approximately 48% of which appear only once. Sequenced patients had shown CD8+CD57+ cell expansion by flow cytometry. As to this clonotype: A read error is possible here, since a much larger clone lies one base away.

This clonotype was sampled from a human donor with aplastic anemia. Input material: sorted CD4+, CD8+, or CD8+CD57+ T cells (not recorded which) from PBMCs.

CDR3 protein: CSVLTTGRVRNSPPHF. As DNA, the CDR3 is TGCAGTGTCCTAACCACAGGGCGAGTGCGGAATTCACCCCCCCACTTT. The rearrangement links TRBV20-1 to TRBJ1-6; tentative D call: TRBD1 (6 bases). This CDR3 has 16 amino acids. Germline CDR1 is DFQATT and CDR2 is SNEGSKA (reference sequence).